Listed here are 23 T cell receptor beta chains from one sample, sequenced in a study of cytomegalovirus exposure and HLA in healthy donors. Sequencing used immunoSEQ multiplex PCR; TCRdb keeps in-frame clones, though not all of them. The table shows about 220,000 clones, with around 90% occurring only once. Sequences were obtained from PBMCs. Receptors originate from a woman in her late teens or twenties in good health and CMV-seronegative.

The chain links TRBV11-2 to TRBJ2-7, with a tentative D call TRBD1 (5 bases). Germline values: CDR1 SGHAT, CDR2 FQNNGV. The ends were cut back, 5 bases at V and 1 base at J, with 18 bases in the middle. The CDR3 totals 16 residues. This chain's CDR3 is CASSPSPGYQSYEQYF. Written as DNA, the CDR3 is TGTGCCAGCAGCCCGTCCCCAGGGTACCAGTCCTACGAGCAGTACTTC.

The V and J genes are TRBV6-1 and TRBJ1-1, with D possibly matching TRBD1 (6 bases). Germline V gene sequence: CDR1 MNHNS, CDR2 SASEGT. The CDR3 extends over 13 amino acids. Deletions cut 6 bases from V and 8 bases from J, with 16 bases between. The CDR3 loop is CASRPLPTGEAFF. The CDR3 DNA reads TGTGCCAGCAGACCCCTACCTACAGGGGAAGCTTTCTTT.

CDR3 residues: CASSYGQGTEAFF. In DNA form, the CDR3 reads TGTGCCAGCAGCTACGGACAGGGGACTGAAGCTTTCTTT. The rearrangement links TRBV5-4 to TRBJ1-1, with TRBD1 matching 9 bases. CDR3 size: 13 residues. Trimming at V came to 3 bases and at J to 5 bases, leaving 2 bases not matched to a gene. The germline V gene has CDR1 SGHNT and CDR2 YYREEE (reference sequence). Full variable domain (remainder filled in from reference TRBV5-4 and TRBJ1-1): ETGVTQSPTHLIKTRGQQVTLRCSSQSGHNTVSWYQQALGQGPQFIFQYYREEENGRGNFPPRFSGLQFPNYSSELNVNALELDDSALYLCASSYGQGTEAFFGQGTRLTVV.

This clone was seen a few times. V gene TRBV6-1 combines with J gene TRBJ1-1; TRBD1 might be the D (6 bases). This CDR3 spans 13 amino acids. Trimming shortened V by 11 bases and J by 4 bases, and 17 bases separated the two germline ends. Germline assignment: CDR1 MNHNS and CDR2 SASEGT. The CDR3 reads CAYRGGWSTEAFF. The CDR3 nucleotides read TGTGCCTATCGCGGGGGCTGGAGCACTGAAGCTTTCTTT.

V and J are TRBV5-1 and TRBJ1-2; 10 bases align to TRBD1. V lost 0 bases, J lost 6 bases, and 8 bases stayed unmatched. This CDR3 comprises 16 residues. Germline V gene data show CDR1 as SGHRS and CDR2 as YFSETQ. CDR3 amino acids: CASSLERQGARHGYTF. CDR3 nucleotide sequence: TGCGCCAGCAGCTTGGAACGACAGGGGGCAAGACATGGCTACACCTTC.

V is TRBV2 and J is TRBJ2-7; 9 bases agree with TRBD1. The CDR3 length is 14 residues. Germline CDR1 is SNHLY and CDR2 is FYNNEI. Trimming at V came to 8 bases and at J to 1 base, leaving 6 bases not matched to a gene. For the CDR3, the DNA is TGTGCCAGCCGATACGGGACAGGGTCCTACGAGCAGTACTTC. Translated: CASRYGTGSYEQYF.

The chain carries TRBV4-1 and TRBJ1-2; D is unclear. The germline gives CDR1 MGHRA, CDR2 YSYEKL. Trimming stripped 0 bases from V and 2 bases from J, with 10 bases between. The CDR3 totals 15 residues. CDR3 nucleotide sequence: TGCGCCAGCAGCCAAGATCAAGCGTTAAACTATGGCTACACCTTC. It specifies CASSQDQALNYGYTF.

This sequence joins TRBV4-2 and TRBJ2-1; D not resolved. CDR1 LGHNA and CDR2 YNFKEQ come from the germline V gene. The V gene lost 1 base and the J gene lost 5 bases, with 6 bases spanning the gap. This CDR3 is built from 13 residues. The CDR3 DNA reads TGTGCCAGCAGCCAAGGGCTGAACAATGAGCAGTTCTTC. This codes for CASSQGLNNEQFF.

The rearrangement joins TRBV30 to TRBJ2-7, with D maybe TRBD2 (6 bases). V was clipped by 4 bases and J by 2 bases, with 15 bases between them. CDR1 and CDR2 (germline): GTSNPN, SVGIG (reference sequence). The CDR3 is made up of 14 amino acids. The DNA for the CDR3 is TGTGCCTGGAAGACCGGGACTTACACCTACGAGCAGTACTTC. Its protein is CAWKTGTYTYEQYF.

The chain has TRBV28 and TRBJ2-7, with D uncertain. The CDR3 extends over 16 amino acids. Deletions cut 5 bases from V and 2 bases from J, with 19 bases between. Germline V gene lookup returns CDR1 MDHEN and CDR2 SYDVKM. The CDR3 region is CASSPPLSVITYEQYF. The CDR3 bases are TGTGCCAGCAGTCCCCCCTTAAGCGTCATAACCTACGAGCAGTACTTC.

The J gene is TRBJ2-7, the V gene TRBV11-2, with 7 bases matching TRBD2. The germline V gene encodes CDR1 SGHAT and CDR2 FQNNGV. This CDR3 is 15 amino acids long. The V segment lost 1 base and the J segment 2 bases; nucleotides outside the gene matches: 5. This chain's CDR3 is CASSLVASGTYEQYF. In DNA, the CDR3 is TGTGCCAGCAGCTTAGTGGCTAGCGGTACCTACGAGCAGTACTTC.

The chain couples TRBV19 to TRBJ1-2; 7 bases are shared with TRBD1. The CDR3 spans 15 residues. The junction had 12 bases not matched to a gene; V was cut back by 5 bases and J by 6 bases. Germline V gene data show CDR1 as LNHDA and CDR2 as SQIVND (reference sequence). Here the CDR3 reads CASSVQQGSINGYTF. The CDR3 coding sequence is TGTGCCAGTAGTGTCCAACAGGGGAGTATTAATGGCTACACCTTC. Drawing the rest from reference TRBV19 and TRBJ1-2, the complete variable domain is DGGITQSPKYLFRKEGQNVTLSCEQNLNHDAMYWYRQDPGQGLRLIYYSQIVNDFQKGDIAEGYSVSREKKESFPLTVTSAQKNPTAFYLCASSVQQGSINGYTFGSGTRLTVV.

The CDR3 sequence: CASSLPGLAVTDTQYF. In DNA form, the CDR3 reads TGTGCCAGTAGTTTACCGGGACTAGCTGTCACAGATACGCAGTATTTT. The chain combines TRBV19 with TRBJ2-3; 9 bases line up with TRBD2. The germline gives CDR1 LNHDA, CDR2 SQIVND (reference sequence). The CDR3 consists of 16 residues. The J segment lost 2 bases and the V segment lost 5 bases, leaving 8 bases of the junction unmatched.

The rearrangement uses TRBV6-4 and TRBJ2-1; a weak D match, TRBD2 (6 bases). Trimming took off 5 bases at V and 2 bases at J, with 7 bases between the two ends. In germline, CDR1 is MRHNA, CDR2 SNTAGT. The CDR3 covers 13 residues. CDR3 coding DNA: TGTGCCAGCAGTACGGGAGCCTACAATGAGCAGTTCTTC. Translating it yields CASSTGAYNEQFF.

J is TRBJ1-5 and V is TRBV18; D is ambiguous. This CDR3 comprises 16 residues. CDR1 and CDR2 from the germline V gene are KGHSH and LQKENI. Deletions cut 3 bases from V and 0 bases from J, with 12 bases between. CDR3 DNA sequence: TGTGCCAGCTCACCCACCGCCGGGAATAGCAATCAGCCCCAGCATTTT. Amino acids: CASSPTAGNSNQPQHF.

The V gene is TRBV27, the J gene TRBJ2-7; 12 positions match TRBD2. V dropped 5 bases and J dropped 3; count of bases not matched to a gene: 2. The CDR3 is made up of 14 amino acids. In germline, CDR1 is MNHEY, CDR2 SMNVEV (reference sequence). CDR3 loop: CASSVTSGSYEQYF. The DNA for the CDR3 is TGTGCCAGCAGTGTGACTAGCGGGAGCTACGAGCAGTACTTC.

The V gene is TRBV4-1, the J gene TRBJ2-7; TRBD1 aligns across 9 bases. CDR1 and CDR2 (germline): MGHRA, YSYEKL. This CDR3 has 15 residues. V lost 4 bases to trimming and J lost 1 base; unmatched junction nucleotides: 5. CDR3 region: CASSLGGQGSYEQYF. In DNA, the CDR3 is TGCGCCAGCAGCCTCGGAGGACAGGGGTCCTACGAGCAGTACTTC.

This sequence joins TRBV2 and TRBJ1-4, with 11 bases that match TRBD1. CDR1 and CDR2 from the germline V gene are SNHLY and FYNNEI. V was pared by 7 bases and J by 7 bases, with 8 bases of the junction left unmatched. The CDR3 totals 15 residues. The CDR3 nucleotides read TGTGCCAGCACTCCCGGGACAGGGGGAGGTGAAAAACTGTTTTTT. Translation: CASTPGTGGGEKLFF.

The rearrangement links TRBV29-1 to TRBJ1-3, with D hard to call. The CDR3 spans 11 residues. V lost 1 base and J 8 bases, leaving 6 bases between the germline ends. CDR1 is SQVTM, CDR2 ANQGSEA, per germline. CDR3 sequence (DNA): TGCAGCGTTGAAGGGGCCGACACCATATATTTT. It yields the protein CSVEGADTIYF.

The chain carries TRBV10-1 and TRBJ2-2, with TRBD2 matching 9 bases. With 3 bases clipped from V and 4 bases from J, the junction kept 9 bases outside the gene matches. The V gene's germline CDR1 is WNHNN and CDR2 SYGVQD (reference sequence). CDR3 length equals 17 residues. CDR3 protein: CASSDRAGGPVTGELFF. The CDR3 DNA reads TGCGCCAGCAGTGATCGGGCGGGAGGGCCGGTCACCGGGGAGCTGTTTTTT.

This sequence joins TRBV7-2 and TRBJ2-1, with TRBD2 identical over 8 bases. CDR1 and CDR2 (germline): SGHTA, FQGNSA. V lost 4 bases, J lost 8 bases, and 19 bases stayed unmatched. The CDR3 covers 18 residues. The CDR3 region is CASSSPRLASFKWDEQFF. The CDR3 DNA sequence: TGTGCCAGCAGCTCCCCACGACTAGCGAGTTTCAAATGGGATGAGCAGTTCTTC. The full variable domain, completed using reference TRBV7-2 and TRBJ2-1, is GAGVSQSPSNKVTEKGKDVELRCDPISGHTALYWYRQSLGQGLEFLIYFQGNSAPDKSGLPSDRFSAERTGGSVSTLTIQRTQQEDSAVYLCASSSPRLASFKWDEQFFGPGTRLTVL.

This sequence joins TRBV5-1 and TRBJ2-5, with TRBD1 matching over 7 bases. The CDR3 has 14 residues. V gave up 4 bases and J gave up 5 bases; unmatched junction bases: 8. Germline lookup yields CDR1 SGHRS and CDR2 YFSETQ. For the CDR3, the DNA is TGCGCCAGCAGCCTACAGACAGGGATGGAGACCCAGTACTTC. Protein product: CASSLQTGMETQYF. Using reference TRBV5-1 and TRBJ2-5 for the parts outside the CDR3, the full variable domain is KAGVTQTPRYLIKTRGQQVTLSCSPISGHRSVSWYQQTPGQGLQFLFEYFSETQRNKGNFPGRFSGRQFSNSRSEMNVSTLELGDSALYLCASSLQTGMETQYFGPGTRLLVL.

The rearrangement uses TRBV11-1 and TRBJ2-7; 9 bases line up with TRBD1. There are 14 residues in the CDR3. After removal of 4 bases from V and 4 bases from J, the junction contained 5 bases not matched to a gene. Germline V gene lookup returns CDR1 SGHAT and CDR2 FQDESV (reference sequence). The CDR3 coding sequence is TGTGCCAGCAGCTCACCGGGACAGGGTTACGAGCAGTACTTC. Translating gives CASSSPGQGYEQYF.